This T cell receptor beta chain was retrieved from a study of cytomegalovirus exposure and HLA in healthy donors. Study background: An earlier analysis found 95 million to 140 million unique TCR beta sequences from approximately 190 million T cells.

The study's findings and limits: Among CMV-associated TCR beta chains, most appeared HLA-restricted in a later analysis.

This CDR3 is built from 13 residues. CDR1 and CDR2 from the germline V gene are SGHRS and YFSETQ. J was trimmed by 5 bases and V by 4 bases; bases with no gene match: 4. PCR employed 60 Vbeta and 13 Jbeta primers. Original data processing: Around 76 million unique TCR beta chains, roughly 11 million shared, were counted in a later analysis. Generated by immunoSEQ multiplex PCR, the TCRdb table keeps only in-frame clones and is missing some. That table furnishes V, J and clone size, whereas the DNA furnished D and trimming. The sample has about 83,000 clones; 78% are singletons. About this clone itself: No antigen is known for it.

The receptor comes from a man between 18 and 29 years old in good health and CMV-seropositive. Sequences were obtained from PBMCs. The rearrangement joins TRBV5-1 to TRBJ1-1; 8 nucleotides align to TRBD1. The CDR3 DNA is TGCGCCAGCAGCGTGGACAGGGTAACTGAAGCTTTCTTT. It encodes CASSVDRVTEAFF.